The 5 T cell receptor beta chains below were found in one sample sequenced in a study of neoadjuvant nivolumab and ipilimumab in lung cancer. Produced via immunoSEQ multiplex PCR; TCRdb's table is partial and in-frame only. The sample holds about 33,000 clones, more than 85% seen once. Sequencing was performed on peripheral blood, taken after neoadjuvant nivolumab, alone or with ipilimumab, at or shortly before surgery. Every receptor here comes from an adult with non-small cell lung cancer.

The chain is built from TRBV7-2 and TRBJ2-7, with 8 bases aligning to TRBD1. V lost 4 bases and J lost 7; bases outside the gene matches: 12. Germline lookup yields CDR1 SGHTA and CDR2 FQGNSA. This CDR3 has 15 amino acids. The CDR3 region has the DNA TGTGCCAGCAGCTCCCCTGAGACAGGGGATGGTGAGCAGTACTTC. It yields the protein CASSSPETGDGEQYF.

This chain joins TRBV28 and TRBJ1-5; perhaps TRBD1 as D (5 bases). V lost 2 bases and J 6 bases, leaving 20 bases between the germline ends. The CDR3 has 17 residues. Per germline, CDR1 MDHEN and CDR2 SYDVKM. CDR3 nucleotides: TGTGCCAGCAGTTTAGTGGCCTCAGGGTTATATGGTCAGCCCCAGCATTTT. The encoded protein is CASSLVASGLYGQPQHF.

Comment on this clone: Other DNA sequences in the same sample also yield this CDR3. This chain links TRBV27 with TRBJ1-1; no clear D gene. This CDR3 region has 14 residues. Deletions cut 7 bases from V and 1 base from J, with 13 bases between. The V gene's germline CDR1 is MNHEY and CDR2 SMNVEV (reference sequence). The CDR3 nucleotides read TGTGCCAGCACCCAGAATATTGCGAACACTGAAGCTTTCTTT. It is translated as CASTQNIANTEAFF.

As concerns this clone: Relative to the germline gene, one junction end is altered; a read error may explain this. J is TRBJ2-7 and V is TRBV6-1; D call uncertain. The CDR3 runs 14 residues. Germline CDR1 reads MNHNS; CDR2 reads SASEGT. CDR3 protein: CVSSAAGQLYEQYF. The CDR3, as DNA: TGTGTCAGCAGTGCGGCAGGCCAGCTCTACGAGCAGTACTTC.

The V call is TRBV5-1, the J call TRBJ2-5; 8 nucleotides align to TRBD1. Germline-derived CDR1 and CDR2 are SGHRS and YFSETQ. CDR3 length: 17 amino acids. Unmatched junction bases numbered 16, after V lost 1 base and J lost 8 bases. The CDR3 loop reads CASSLSIGGQGRTTQYF. The CDR3 nucleotides are TGCGCCAGCAGCTTGAGTATTGGAGGACAGGGCCGGACCACCCAGTACTTC.